The source of this TCR beta chain is a study of Graves' ophthalmopathy and Graves' hyperthyroidism (dated by TCRdb to about 2018). Notes on the research overall: Hyperthyroidism was considered stable if no progression to ophthalmopathy occurred within 18 months of follow-up. The study used TCR beta repertoire signatures to distinguish Graves' ophthalmopathy from Graves' hyperthyroidism and to predict progression to ophthalmopathy. In total, 135 blood samples were TCR-sequenced: 43 ophthalmopathy, under 80 hyperthyroidism and approximately 17 hyperthyroidism-to-ophthalmopathy patients. To explore V-J signatures distinguishing ophthalmopathy from hyperthyroidism, a discovery set of some 100 patients (around 42 ophthalmopathy, 57 stable hyperthyroidism) was enrolled. An independent validation cohort was composed of fewer than 20 hyperthyroidism patients and around 16 patients who later progressed from hyperthyroidism to ophthalmopathy. In six hyperthyroidism patients, T-cell repertoires of thyroid tissue and blood were compared. After sampling, hyperthyroidism patients received methimazole starting at 30 mg daily, and ophthalmopathy patients received high-dose intravenous methylprednisolone.

Hyperthyroidism patients were newly diagnosed, were aged 18 to 65 years, and had a disease duration under 2 months. Patients with other autoimmune diseases, uncontrolled infections, pregnancy or lactation were excluded. Diagnosis was based on clinical symptoms, serum thyroxine, TRAb, thyroid ultrasound and orbital computed tomography. Total RNA was extracted using Trizol reagent, and RNA quality was checked on an Agilent 2100 Bioanalyzer. TCR beta CDR3 regions were amplified from RNA transcripts for repertoire sequencing. The first round of RT-PCR was done with HTBI primers and the Qiagen OneStep RT-PCR kit, and was followed by a second round of multiplex PCR, then size selection and purification. The libraries underwent paired-end sequencing with 100 bp reads on an Illumina HiSeq2000. The study's processing was this. SOAPnuke was used for read processing, and reads with adapters, uncalled bases, a mean Phred below 15, or no exact constant-primer or identifier match were discarded. High-quality paired reads were merged with COPE v1.2.5. Clonotypes were defined as unique nucleotide sequences and were aligned to IMGT TRB V, D and J references using MiTCR v1.1. Analysis was restricted to V-J combinations with a frequency above 0.0001, which covered 98% to 99.2% of repertoires. For each V-J combination, a TCR clonal expansion and chaos score was defined as F50 clonal expansion divided by the chaos observed in the TCRdist matrix. Welch's t-statistics and random forest were used to reduce features to about a dozen V-J combinations, which were fed into a naive Bayes classifier. Thyroid-blood repertoire similarity was quantified with the Morisita-Horn index. TCRdb trimmed the raw reads at Q25, called clones with MiXCR and kept productive beta chains. Rows are combined by CDR3 protein, so each entry shows the most common genes and DNA. The V and J calls here are based on TCRdb, not the publication. The table for this sample lists over a million distinct CDR3 sequences; about 35% of them were counted only once. The ten largest clones capture 11% of the sample.

The full study reports these points: Most of the expanded thyroid clonotypes with a frequency above 0.001 were also detected in blood, and it was suggested that the thyroid immune response may be reflected by blood repertoires. In validation, the model predicted ophthalmopathy progression with about 71% sensitivity and less than 80% specificity; roughly 12 predicted patients were CT-confirmed with GO in a median of about 7.1 months. Sample size was not statistically predetermined, and group allocation was not concealed from the investigators. Ophthalmopathy was separated from stable hyperthyroidism by the 13-signature model with roughly 88% sensitivity and around 81% specificity in cross-validation and with 80%/75% in the test set.

V sheds 1 base and J sheds 3 bases, leaving 19 bases between their ends. The germline V gene (reference sequence) gives CDR1 as DFQATT and CDR2 as SNEGSKA. There are 16 amino acids in the CDR3, from cysteine to phenylalanine inclusive. Only the CDR3 portion is preserved as DNA: 48 bases, with reading frame beginning at the first base. The sample holds many counts of this clonotype. Its antigen target is currently unknown. The input lacks base qualities; no much larger clone sits a single base away. This sequence was found in an adult man with Graves' hyperthyroidism. The receptor chain draws on TRBV20-1 and TRBJ2-7; TRBD1 is possibly the D segment (5 matching bases). Specimen: peripheral blood or thyroid tissue (not recorded which). The CDR3 region: CSARARAGHRDYEQYF. The DNA sequence reads TGCAGTGCTAGAGCGCGAGCCGGACACCGTGACTACGAGCAGTACTTC.